The entry below describes one T cell receptor (beta chain). No antigen is known for it. This record comes from a study of T cell responses to AZD1222 COVID-19 vaccine. TCRdb's copy holds only in-frame clones and misses some; the assay was immunoSEQ multiplex PCR. The sample holds about 150,000 clones; roughly 90% are singletons and the top ten take 1.9%. The CDR3 extends over 16 amino acids. Germline V CDR1 and CDR2: MNHEY, SVGAGI. V shed 0 bases and J shed 2 bases, with 11 bases lying between them. Study-level results: Spike was spanned by vaccine-associated CD4 TCRs, with dominance at 160-218 and 743-854. Spike-specific TCR repertoires showed rising breadth and depth after two AZD1222 doses. Females made up more of the donors, who were largely white British, and clonal diversity may have come out too low. Recipients of AZD1222 seropositive at baseline numbered only five or six.

Sample: peripheral blood, taken on day 0 of AZD1222 vaccination. The rearrangement uses TRBV6-5 and TRBJ1-3; D is unclear. The clonotype originates from an adult in good health. The CDR3 DNA reads as TGTGCCAGCAGTTACTCCGGAGGTTGGGCTGGAAACACCATATATTTT. As protein: CASSYSGGWAGNTIYF.